The clone carrying this T cell receptor beta chain was picked up one time. The data stem from a study of cytomegalovirus exposure and HLA in healthy donors. The CDR3 extends over 16 amino acids. V lost 4 bases and J 2 bases, leaving 19 bases between the germline ends. The germline gives CDR1 SGHDT, CDR2 YYEEEE. The study ran its PCR with 60 Vbeta and 13 Jbeta primers. The table came from immunoSEQ multiplex PCR; TCRdb's copy has only in-frame clones and leaves some out. The sample records some 100,000 clones, around 83% being singletons. V gene TRBV5-6 combines with J gene TRBJ2-7; a possible D gene is TRBD2 (7 bases). Input material: PBMCs. This clonotype was sampled from a woman between 18 and 29 years old in good health and CMV-seronegative. As DNA, the CDR3 is TGTGCCAGCAGCGGGGGATACGGGGGGCAGACCTACGAGCAGTACTTC. This encodes CASSGGYGGQTYEQYF. Looking up the rest from reference TRBV5-6 and TRBJ2-7 gives the full variable domain: DAGVTQSPTHLIKTRGQQVTLRCSPKSGHDTVSWYQQALGQGPQFIFQYYEEEERQRGNFPDRFSGHQFPNYSSELNVNALLLGDSALYLCASSGGYGGQTYEQYFGPGTRLTVT.